This TCR beta chain was obtained from a study of shared clonotypes between healthy human individuals. Sequencing was performed with immunoSEQ multiplex PCR; in TCRdb, only in-frame clones are kept and a portion is missing. The data show 2 million to 2.5 million clones, with about 92% seen just once and around 1.7% held by the top ten. CD45RO-negative, CCR7-positively selected cells formed the naive CD8 fraction, excluding terminally differentiated effector memory CD45RA+ cells. Germline V lookup: CDR1 SGHAT, CDR2 FQNNGV. The CDR3 runs 10 residues. Losses at the gene ends were 5 bases for V and 14 bases for J; bases not matched to a gene: 5.

This chain uses TRBV11-2 with TRBJ1-2; 7 nucleotides align to TRBD1. This TCR came from a man aged 18 to 35 in good health. Some clones in this sample may be carry-over from other donors' samples. Sequencing was carried out using naive CD8+ T cells from PBMCs. The CDR3: CASSAGTETF. The CDR3 bases are TGTGCCAGCAGCGCCGGGACAGAAACCTTC.